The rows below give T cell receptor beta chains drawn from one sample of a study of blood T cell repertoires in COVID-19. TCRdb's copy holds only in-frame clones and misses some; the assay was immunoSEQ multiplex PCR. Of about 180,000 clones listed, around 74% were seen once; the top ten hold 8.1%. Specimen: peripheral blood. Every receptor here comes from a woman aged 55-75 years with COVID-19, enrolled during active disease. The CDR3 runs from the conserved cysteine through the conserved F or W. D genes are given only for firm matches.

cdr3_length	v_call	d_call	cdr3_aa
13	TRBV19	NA	CASGERMNTEAFF
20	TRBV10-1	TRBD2	CASSESSRREASLAKNIQYF
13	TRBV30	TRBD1	CAWNEGGDQPQHF
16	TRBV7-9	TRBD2	CASSPTAGGPTDTQYF
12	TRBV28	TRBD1	CASSLGQFYFFF
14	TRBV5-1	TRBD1	CASSLAGTGTEAFF
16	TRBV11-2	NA	CASSLAGGAVNEKLFF
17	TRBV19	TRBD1	CASSPPGGIRRANVLTF
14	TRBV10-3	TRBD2	CAITSGSSYNEQFF
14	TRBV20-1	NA	CSASSQVSNQPQHF
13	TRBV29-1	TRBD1	CSADRGRYTEAFF
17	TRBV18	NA	CASSPLPGVTADNEQFF
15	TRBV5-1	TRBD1	CASSLEQGVNYGYTF
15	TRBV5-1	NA	CASSRAGVSNTEAFF
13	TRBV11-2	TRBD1	CASSGDRTGELFF
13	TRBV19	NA	CASSGRQTDTIYF
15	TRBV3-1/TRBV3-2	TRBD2	CASSHLPGGRNEQYF
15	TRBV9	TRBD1	CASSSRAGGTGELFF
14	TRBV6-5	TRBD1	CASIETGGYNEQYF
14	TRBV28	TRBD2	CASSPRPTSQTQYF
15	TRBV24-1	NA	CATSETGQLNTEAFF
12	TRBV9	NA	CASARSGNTIYF
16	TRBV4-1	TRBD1	CASSQVGTGFIGELFF
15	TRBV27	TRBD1	CASSPDRGHYNEQFF
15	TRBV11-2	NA	CASSSPAALVDTQYF
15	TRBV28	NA	CASRPITGSNQPQHF
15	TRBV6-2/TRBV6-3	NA	CASSYHARGSGELFF
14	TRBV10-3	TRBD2	CAISVEGGPYEQFF
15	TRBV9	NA	CASSVDTVSSYEQYF
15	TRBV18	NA	CASSPATTGTDTQYF
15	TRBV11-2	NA	CASSLGAGYTGELFF
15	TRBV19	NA	CASSAAGHSTDTQYF
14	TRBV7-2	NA	CASSLGPTDYGYTF
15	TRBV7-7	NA	CASSLESSGRETQYF
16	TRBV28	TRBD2	CASSFPLAGAGYEQYF
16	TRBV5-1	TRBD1	CASSWAGTGRTGELFF
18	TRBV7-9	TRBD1	CASSSRQGAGSTNEKLFF
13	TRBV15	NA	CATSPTGRETQYF
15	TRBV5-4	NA	CASRSWGVMNTEAFF
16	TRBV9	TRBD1	CASSPRDRGGSNEQFF